The clone carrying this T cell receptor beta chain was detected once. The antigen remains undetermined. This sample was included in a study of cytomegalovirus exposure and HLA in healthy donors. The wider study: Roughly 80 million unique TCRs from HLA-typed donors made up an early data release.

Study observations and caveats: Several V segments, TRBV6-2 and TRBV6-3 among them, could not be told apart and were dropped. Rare sequences made up most TCRs, while some public TCRs were found in many donors. It was reported that the classifier diagnosed cytomegalovirus status with high specificity and sensitivity in both the original and validation cohorts.

Both 60 Vbeta primers and 13 Jbeta primers went into the PCR. Here immunoSEQ multiplex PCR was the method, and the copy in TCRdb shows in-frame clones only, minus some. The table includes 66,000 or so clones, 70% to 90% detected once. The CDR3 loop spans 15 amino acids. The V segment lost 0 bases and the J segment 8 bases; nucleotides outside the gene matches: 8. The germline V gene has CDR1 SGHVS and CDR2 FQNEAQ. The TCR sequence derives from a man aged 25-45 years in good health and CMV-seropositive. The genes are TRBV7-8 and TRBJ1-2, with TRBD1 matching over 8 bases. The sequenced material came from PBMCs. CDR3 in DNA: TGTGCCAGCAGCTTAGCGCGACAGGGGACCCCCGGCTACACCTTC. This codes for CASSLARQGTPGYTF.